The 20 T cell receptor beta chains reported below all come from one sample, sequenced in a study of control samples from healthy donors and cancer patients. Method: immunoSEQ multiplex PCR; TCRdb's copy keeps in-frame clones and lacks some. The repertoire holds approximately 210,000 clones, with about 90% as singletons. What was sequenced was blood. The origin of the receptors is a man aged 25-45 years in good health.

This chain joins TRBV19 and TRBJ1-5, with D tentatively TRBD1 (6 bases). Trimming left V 10 bases short and J 0 bases short, with 13 bases between. Germline V gene sequence: CDR1 LNHDA, CDR2 SQIVND (reference sequence). The CDR3 contains 14 residues. The CDR3 nucleotides read TGTGCCACCCGGGGGCAGTTTAGCAATCAGCCCCAGCATTTT. Its translation is CATRGQFSNQPQHF.

V and J are TRBV7-2 and TRBJ1-4, with a possible D match to TRBD1 (6 bases). Trimming took 1 base from V and 6 from J, leaving 15 bases between them. The germline gives CDR1 SGHTA, CDR2 FQGNSA. CDR3 length equals 16 residues. The CDR3: CASSLGPQGNHEKLFF. Here the CDR3 DNA reads TGTGCCAGCAGCTTAGGGCCCCAGGGGAACCATGAAAAACTGTTTTTT.

V is TRBV21-1 and J is TRBJ1-2. TRBV21-1 is reported as a pseudogene. This CDR3 has 13 amino acids. The CDR3 coding sequence is TGTGCCAGCAGCCTAACGGGGAGTTATGGCTACACCTTC. Protein: CASSLTGSYGYTF.

The CDR3: CASSSRPEQFF. Here the CDR3 DNA reads TGTGCCAGCAGTTCCCGCCCCGAGCAGTTCTTC. The rearrangement uses TRBV28 and TRBJ2-1; D unresolved. CDR3 length: 11 residues. Germline CDR1 reads MDHEN; CDR2 reads SYDVKM. V was pared by 4 bases and J by 10 bases, with 8 bases between.

Here the CDR3 DNA reads TGTGCCAGCAGCTTAGCGGGGGGGCAGGAGCAGTACTTC. Protein sequence: CASSLAGGQEQYF. The chain has TRBV7-9 and TRBJ2-7; weak D call: TRBD2 (7 bases). Trimming left V 0 bases short and J 7 bases short, with 10 bases between. The CDR3 runs 13 residues. CDR1 and CDR2 (germline): SEHNR, FQNEAQ (reference sequence).

The chain combines TRBV13 with TRBJ2-6; no firm D call. The germline V gene encodes CDR1 PRHDT and CDR2 FYEKMQ (reference sequence). Trimming pared 3 bases from V and 2 bases from J, leaving 8 bases between. The CDR3 length is 15 residues. Written as DNA, the CDR3 is TGTGCCAGCAGCTTGCTGGTAACTGGGGCCAACGTCCTGACTTTC. Amino acid sequence: CASSLLVTGANVLTF.

Comment on this clone: The sample has other DNA sequences that encode this CDR3 too. V gene TRBV6-5 combines with J gene TRBJ1-1; 7 nucleotides match TRBD1. The CDR3 runs to 13 residues. Trimming at V came to 0 bases and at J to 7 bases, leaving 2 bases not matched to a gene. Germline V gene sequence: CDR1 MNHEY, CDR2 SVGAGI. CDR3 DNA: TGTGCCAGCAGTTACTCGAGGGGGCTTGAAGCTTTCTTT. As protein: CASSYSRGLEAFF.

This clone has a single count. V usage is TRBV7-6 and J usage is TRBJ2-3; D is ambiguous. The CDR3 is 17 amino acids. Germline lookup yields CDR1 SGHVS and CDR2 FNYEAQ. Deletions cut 1 base from V and 0 bases from J, with 14 bases between. The CDR3 nucleotides are TGTGCCAGCAGCTTAGAAGGTGCAGGCTTTAGCACAGATACGCAGTATTTT. It yields the protein CASSLEGAGFSTDTQYF. The full variable domain, rest sourced from reference TRBV7-6 and TRBJ2-3, is GAGVSQSPRYKVTKRGQDVALRCDPISGHVSLYWYRQALGQGPEFLTYFNYEAQQDKSGLPNDRFSAERPEGSISTLTIQRTEQRDSAMYRCASSLEGAGFSTDTQYFGPGTRLTVL.

This chain's CDR3 is CATRRDRSKAVYGYTF. The CDR3 nucleotides are TGTGCCACACGTAGGGACAGGAGCAAAGCCGTCTATGGCTACACCTTC. The chain uses TRBV19 and TRBJ1-2; 8 nucleotides agree with TRBD1. CDR3 length: 16 residues. The V gene's germline CDR1 is LNHDA and CDR2 SQIVND (reference sequence). V lost 10 bases, J lost 4 bases, and 17 bases stayed unmatched. Full variable domain (missing parts from reference TRBV19 and TRBJ1-2): DGGITQSPKYLFRKEGQNVTLSCEQNLNHDAMYWYRQDPGQGLRLIYYSQIVNDFQKGDIAEGYSVSREKKESFPLTVTSAQKNPTAFYLCATRRDRSKAVYGYTFGSGTRLTVV.

The chain joins TRBV5-4 to TRBJ2-2; no reliable D call. Deletions cut 2 bases from V and 2 bases from J, with 13 bases between. The germline V gene has CDR1 SGHNT and CDR2 YYREEE (reference sequence). The CDR3 contains 16 residues. This chain's CDR3 is CASSFRLPDNTGELFF. The CDR3 coding sequence is TGTGCCAGCAGCTTTCGGCTACCCGATAACACCGGGGAGCTGTTTTTT.

The gene calls are TRBV2 and TRBJ1-1, with D maybe TRBD1 (5 bases). Germline V gives CDR1 SNHLY, CDR2 FYNNEI. Trimming cost V 1 base and J 3 bases, with 15 bases left between them. There are 16 residues in the CDR3. The CDR3 is CASSEVAGKFDTEAFF. The CDR3 region has the DNA TGTGCCAGCAGTGAAGTGGCAGGGAAGTTTGACACTGAAGCTTTCTTT.

This clone was seen a single time. The rearrangement uses TRBV6-5 and TRBJ2-7; D unresolved. V lost 2 bases, J lost 3 bases, and 8 bases lay in between. This CDR3 region has 13 residues. In germline, CDR1 is MNHEY, CDR2 SVGAGI. In DNA, the CDR3 is TGTGCCAGCAGTTACGCCAGCTACTACGAGCAGTACTTC. Protein sequence: CASSYASYYEQYF.

This chain uses TRBV2 with TRBJ2-7, with D perhaps given as TRBD1 or TRBD2 (6 bases each). V gave up 7 bases and J gave up 3 bases, with 16 bases separating them. The germline CDR1 and CDR2 sequences are SNHLY and FYNNEI. CDR3 length equals 14 residues. CDR3 protein: CASNVGGLGYEQYF. The CDR3 DNA reads TGTGCCAGCAACGTAGGGGGACTGGGCTACGAGCAGTACTTC. Together with reference TRBV2 and TRBJ2-7, the CDR3 gives the full variable domain: EPEVTQTPSHQVTQMGQEVILRCVPISNHLYFYWYRQILGQKVEFLVSFYNNEISEKSEIFDDQFSVERPDGSNFTLKIRSTKLEDSAMYFCASNVGGLGYEQYFGPGTRLTVT.

V gene TRBV5-4 combines with J gene TRBJ2-3; 11 bases match TRBD2. Unmatched junction bases numbered 0, after V lost 0 bases and J lost 6 bases. This CDR3 has 14 amino acids. Germline values: CDR1 SGHNT, CDR2 YYREEE (reference sequence). The chain's CDR3 is CASSLGLAGDTQYF. The CDR3 nucleotides are TGTGCCAGCAGCTTGGGACTAGCGGGGGATACGCAGTATTTT.

The chain recombines TRBV6-5 with TRBJ1-1, with D perhaps matching TRBD1 (6 bases). Germline V gene lookup returns CDR1 MNHEY and CDR2 SVGAGI. The V gene lost 2 bases and the J gene lost 4 bases, with 14 bases spanning the gap. The CDR3 spans 15 residues. CDR3 loop: CASSYRNRDITEAFF. The CDR3 DNA follows: TGTGCCAGCAGTTACAGAAACAGGGACATCACTGAAGCTTTCTTT.

This chain links TRBV3-1 (or the pseudogene TRBV3-2) with TRBJ2-3, with D unclear. Germline V gene data show CDR1 as LGHDT and CDR2 as YNNKEL (reference sequence). The length of the CDR3 is 12 residues. V was clipped by 4 bases and J by 6 bases, with 8 bases between them. The CDR3 loop is CASSRPPDTQYF. The CDR3, as DNA: TGTGCCAGCAGCCGTCCCCCGGATACGCAGTATTTT.

The chain employs TRBV29-1 and TRBJ1-2; TRBD1 matches 11 bases. J gave up 7 bases and V 6 bases, and 7 bases lay outside the gene matches. The CDR3 is 13 amino acids. The germline gives CDR1 SQVTM, CDR2 ANQGSEA. The CDR3 protein is CSVPGTGGLGYTF. The CDR3 coding sequence is TGCAGCGTGCCCGGGACAGGGGGTCTTGGCTACACCTTC.

The J gene is TRBJ1-6, the V gene TRBV5-4; D might be TRBD1 (5 bases). Looked up from germline, CDR1 is SGHNT and CDR2 is YYREEE (reference sequence). V lost 0 bases, J lost 6 bases, and 7 bases lay in between. CDR3 length: 14 residues. As DNA, the CDR3 is TGTGCCAGCAGCTTGGGGGGGGTTAATTCACCCCTCCACTTT. This translates into CASSLGGVNSPLHF.

The count of this clone is one. The chain is built from TRBV6-4 and TRBJ2-6; 10 positions match TRBD2. Per the germline V gene, CDR1 is MRHNA and CDR2 is SNTAGT. After removal of 4 bases from V and 0 bases from J, the junction contained 0 bases not matched to a gene. The CDR3 is made up of 16 amino acids. The CDR3 loop is CASSGTSGSGANVLTF. In DNA form, the CDR3 reads TGTGCCAGCAGTGGGACTAGCGGCTCTGGGGCCAACGTCCTGACTTTC.

This clone was recorded only once. This sequence joins TRBV11-3 and TRBJ1-1, with a possible D match to TRBD1 (5 bases). V was trimmed by 1 base and J by 1 base, leaving 10 bases between them. There are 15 residues in the CDR3. Germline V gives CDR1 SGHNT, CDR2 YENEEA. CDR3 nucleotides: TGTGCCAGCAGCTTAGGAGGGACGGAGAACACTGAAGCTTTCTTT. It translates to CASSLGGTENTEAFF.